This T cell receptor beta chain comes out of a study of CXCR3-negative and CXCR3-positive naive CD8 T cells. For the study at large: Summed over all libraries, TRB reads came to about 140 million, with about 1.5 +/- 0.3 million per library.

About this clonotype itself: Its antigen is as yet unknown.

Study-level findings and limits: With CXCR3 expression partially decreased after cryopreservation, most assays relied on fresh PBMCs. For CXCR3-positive naive cells, TRB CDR3s were more hydrophobic than those of CXCR3-negative naive cells. Naive cells, whether CXCR3-negative or CXCR3-positive, had similar TRBV-TRBJ usage, while memory cells differed. Both naive subsets showed comparably high diversity, and memory CD8+ cells showed much lower diversity.

This CDR3 contains 14 residues. Germline CDR1 reads SQVTM; CDR2 reads ANQGSEA. Libraries were UMI-labeled 5' RACE TRB cDNA. TCRdb re-called the 5' RACE reads and shows each CDR3 protein once, DNA omitted. The table for this sample gives tens of thousands of distinct CDR3 sequences. The sequenced material came from naive CXCR3+ CD8+ T cells from blood. Sample subset: CD45RO-CCR7+CD27+CD95- naive CD8+ T cells expressing CXCR3 (TNR3+). V gene TRBV29-1 combines with J gene TRBJ1-2. This sequence originates from a human donor in good health. Some clones in this sample may be carry-over from other donors' samples. CDR3 protein: CSVEFSRGNYGYTF.